The 23 T cell receptor beta chains reported below all come from one sample, sequenced in a study of OX40 agonist ivuxolimab in advanced cancers. TCRdb's copy holds only in-frame clones and misses some; the assay was immunoSEQ multiplex PCR. The sample lists over 35,000 clones; roughly 84% were seen once. The sequenced sample was CD4+ or CD8+ T cells sorted from blood, obtained in a trial of the OX40 agonist ivuxolimab. These receptors were obtained from an adult with an advanced solid tumor such as melanoma, head and neck, liver or kidney cancer.

This chain uses TRBV7-9 with TRBJ2-2; D is undetermined. V shed 0 bases and J shed 7 bases, with 18 bases lying between them. Germline V gene lookup returns CDR1 SEHNR and CDR2 FQNEAQ (reference sequence). The CDR3 is 17 amino acids. DNA for the CDR3: TGTGCCAGCAGCTTAGCGATCTTCGGGCCGGCAGGCGGGGAGCTGTTTTTT. Translated: CASSLAIFGPAGGELFF.

The genes are TRBV9 and TRBJ2-3; weak D call: TRBD2 (6 bases). The CDR3 consists of 14 residues. Trimming pared 6 bases from V and 0 bases from J, leaving 11 bases between. Germline V gene sequence: CDR1 SGDLS, CDR2 YYNGEE. Here the CDR3 reads CASTKAGSTDTQYF. The CDR3 region has the DNA TGTGCCAGCACGAAGGCGGGGAGCACAGATACGCAGTATTTT. The variable domain in full, with the rest retrieved from reference TRBV9 and TRBJ2-3, is DSGVTQTPKHLITATGQRVTLRCSPRSGDLSVYWYQQSLDQGLQFLIQYYNGEERAKGNILERFSAQQFPDLHSELNLSSLELGDSALYFCASTKAGSTDTQYFGPGTRLTVL.

The gene calls are TRBV7-9 and TRBJ2-7; the match to TRBD1 covers 8 bases. The CDR3 extends over 15 amino acids. Losses at the gene ends were 1 base for V and 3 bases for J; bases not matched to a gene: 5. In germline, CDR1 is SEHNR, CDR2 FQNEAQ (reference sequence). CDR3 sequence (DNA): TGTGCCAGCAGCTTAGGTCCGGGACAGGTCTACGAGCAGTACTTC. Translated: CASSLGPGQVYEQYF.

The gene calls are TRBV11-3 and TRBJ1-5; unclear D gene. Trimming left V 6 bases short and J 4 bases short, with 7 bases between. The CDR3 has 12 amino acids. Germline lookup yields CDR1 SGHNT and CDR2 YENEEA. The DNA for the CDR3 is TGTGCCAGCAGTTCAGAGAATCAGCCCCAGCATTTT. Amino acids: CASSSENQPQHF.

The chain has TRBV5-1 and TRBJ2-7, with 8 bases that match TRBD1. With 1 base clipped from V and 0 bases from J, the junction kept 3 bases outside the gene matches. Germline assignment: CDR1 SGHRS and CDR2 YFSETQ. This CDR3 is built from 15 residues. The CDR3 region is CASSLTGTGSYEQYF. The CDR3 DNA follows: TGCGCCAGCAGCTTGACCGGGACAGGCTCCTACGAGCAGTACTTC.

The rearrangement joins TRBV19 to TRBJ2-1; TRBD2 agrees at 8 bases. The V gene end was trimmed by 3 bases and the J gene end by 9 bases; junction bases not matched to a gene: 4. Germline lookup yields CDR1 LNHDA and CDR2 SQIVND (reference sequence). The CDR3 loop spans 13 amino acids. The CDR3 sequence: CASSIYGGGEQFF. The CDR3 DNA sequence: TGTGCCAGTAGTATTTACGGGGGGGGTGAGCAGTTCTTC.

This chain links TRBV12-5 with TRBJ2-7; 10 bases are shared with TRBD2. Germline V lookup: CDR1 LGHNT, CDR2 FRNRAP. V lost 3 bases to trimming and J lost 5 bases; unmatched junction nucleotides: 10. The CDR3 extends over 16 amino acids. CDR3 nucleotides: TGTGCTAGTGGTTTTATCTTAGCGGGAGGTAGGCACGAGCAGTACTTC. Translated: CASGFILAGGRHEQYF.

The chain is built from TRBV10-1 and TRBJ1-1, with a tentative D call TRBD1 (5 bases). This CDR3 has 17 residues. V was trimmed by 9 bases and J by 1 base, leaving 24 bases between them. CDR1 is WNHNN and CDR2 is SYGVQD in the germline V gene (reference sequence). CDR3 nucleotides: TGCGCCAGTCAGGTCGGGACGTTATCACATGGGAACACTGAAGCTTTCTTT. It translates to CASQVGTLSHGNTEAFF.

This rearrangement joins TRBV6-5 to TRBJ2-3; maybe TRBD2 (5 bases). The CDR3 is 15 amino acids. V lost 5 bases and J lost 8, with 20 bases in between. Germline CDR1 and CDR2: MNHEY and SVGAGI. The DNA for the CDR3 is TGTGCCAGCAGTCCCGTTGCGGGCCTCGTAGGTACGCAGTATTTT. This sequence encodes CASSPVAGLVGTQYF.

The V call is TRBV29-1, the J call TRBJ2-1; a weak D match, TRBD2 (6 bases). The V and J ends lost 8 bases and 1 base respectively, with 18 bases between them. CDR1 is SQVTM and CDR2 is ANQGSEA in the germline V gene. This CDR3 is 15 amino acids long. The CDR3 spells CSLESGRGSYNEQFF. The CDR3 bases are TGCAGCCTGGAGAGCGGGCGTGGGTCCTACAATGAGCAGTTCTTC.

CDR3 protein: CASSGTGINVEKLFF. CDR3 sequence (DNA): TGTGCCAGCAGCGGTACAGGGATAAATGTGGAAAAACTGTTTTTT. The rearrangement links TRBV5-6 to TRBJ1-4; tentative D call: TRBD1 (6 bases). The V and J ends lost 4 bases and 8 bases respectively, with 18 bases between them. The germline V gene has CDR1 SGHDT and CDR2 YYEEEE. CDR3 length equals 15 residues.

The rearrangement uses TRBV11-3 and TRBJ2-7; D is perhaps TRBD2 (5 bases). V was clipped by 5 bases and J by 0 bases, with 11 bases between them. CDR1 is SGHNT, CDR2 YENEEA, per germline. The CDR3 length is 14 residues. This CDR3 reads CASSDRTFSYEQYF. The CDR3 region has the DNA TGTGCCAGCAGCGACCGGACTTTCTCCTACGAGCAGTACTTC.

The chain recombines TRBV13 with TRBJ2-7; 7 bases are shared with TRBD2. Per the germline V gene, CDR1 is PRHDT and CDR2 is FYEKMQ (reference sequence). V trimming: 2 bases; J trimming: 2 bases; junction bases outside the gene matches: 3. This CDR3 is 14 amino acids long. The CDR3 reads CASSLRGGTYEQYF. In nucleotides, the CDR3 is TGTGCCAGCAGCTTACGCGGGGGTACCTACGAGCAGTACTTC.

This clone has just a few counts. The J gene is TRBJ1-5, the V gene TRBV4-3; 11 bases are shared with TRBD1. The CDR3 length is 18 residues. J lost 6 bases, V lost 0 bases, and 10 bases had no gene match. Germline V gene data show CDR1 as LGHNA and CDR2 as YSLEER. The CDR3 reads CASSQEPPWTGGTQPQHF. The CDR3 bases are TGCGCCAGCAGCCAAGAACCCCCCTGGACAGGGGGCACTCAGCCCCAGCATTTT.

The V and J genes are TRBV11-2 and TRBJ2-3, with a possible D match to TRBD2 (5 bases). The CDR3 is 19 residues long. Deletions cut 0 bases from V and 3 bases from J, with 22 bases between. Germline V gene data show CDR1 as SGHAT and CDR2 as FQNNGV. CDR3 amino acids: CASSLDLTEIGRMTDTQYF. For the CDR3, the DNA is TGTGCCAGCAGCTTAGATTTGACGGAGATTGGGAGAATGACAGATACGCAGTATTTT.

The V gene is TRBV19, the J gene TRBJ2-1, with D possibly being TRBD2 (7 bases). Germline CDR1 reads LNHDA; CDR2 reads SQIVND (reference sequence). V was cut by 3 bases and J by 0 bases, with 18 bases left in between. The CDR3 spans 18 residues. CDR3 DNA sequence: TGTGCCAGTAGTATGGGGGCCCCTCTAGCGGTCTCCTACAATGAGCAGTTCTTC. It encodes CASSMGAPLAVSYNEQFF.

The table lists this clone with a few counts. The J gene is TRBJ2-7, the V gene TRBV18; no clear D. Germline V gene lookup returns CDR1 KGHSH and CDR2 LQKENI. V was shortened by 3 bases and J by 2 bases, with 2 bases between the two germline ends. The CDR3 extends over 11 amino acids. CDR3 region: CASSPTYEQYF. The DNA of the CDR3 is TGTGCCAGCTCACCGACCTACGAGCAGTACTTC.

This chain links TRBV9 with TRBJ1-1; D may be TRBD1 (6 bases). Per germline, CDR1 SGDLS and CDR2 YYNGEE. The CDR3 runs to 15 residues. V lost 3 bases to trimming and J lost 1 base, with 13 bases between them. The CDR3 DNA reads as TGTGCCAGCAGCGCCTCCGGGACACGGAACACTGAAGCTTTCTTT. Amino acid sequence: CASSASGTRNTEAFF.

The DNA for the CDR3 is TGTGCCAGCAGCCAAGAGTGGGCGACAGGGTTGACAGGAGATACGCAGTATTTT. As protein: CASSQEWATGLTGDTQYF. The chain uses TRBV14 and TRBJ2-3, with 7 bases identical to TRBD1. The germline V gene encodes CDR1 SGHDN and CDR2 FVKESK. The CDR3 has 18 amino acids. Trimming took 0 bases from V and 5 from J; bases not matched to a gene: 14. Based on the CDR3 plus reference TRBV14 and TRBJ2-3, the full variable domain is EAGVTQFPSHSVIEKGQTVTLRCDPISGHDNLYWYRRVMGKEIKFLLHFVKESKQDESGMPNNRFLAERTGGTYSTLKVQPAELEDSGVYFCASSQEWATGLTGDTQYFGPGTRLTVL.

The chain links TRBV5-4 to TRBJ2-7, with 9 bases matching TRBD1. Germline trimming cut 4 bases from V and 3 bases from J; bases unmatched to any gene: 8. The germline V gene encodes CDR1 SGHNT and CDR2 YYREEE (reference sequence). CDR3 size: 15 residues. The CDR3 sequence: CASSTTGGNFYEQYF. In DNA, the CDR3 is TGTGCCAGCAGCACGACAGGGGGAAATTTCTACGAGCAGTACTTC.

The J gene is TRBJ2-7, the V gene TRBV11-2; 11 nucleotides match TRBD2. The germline V gene encodes CDR1 SGHAT and CDR2 FQNNGV. The trim removed 5 bases at V and 2 bases at J, leaving 8 bases unmatched. The CDR3 length is 16 residues. The CDR3, as DNA: TGTGCCAGCAGCCCCGAGGGACTAGCGGCGACCTACGAGCAGTACTTC. This gives the protein CASSPEGLAATYEQYF.

The chain couples TRBV5-6 to TRBJ2-1, with 7 positions matching TRBD1. The germline V gene encodes CDR1 SGHDT and CDR2 YYEEEE. This CDR3 contains 17 residues. V gave up 0 bases and J gave up 5 bases; unmatched junction bases: 11. CDR3 bases: TGTGCCAGCAGCTTGGCCAGACAGGGATTAGGGAACAATGAGCAGTTCTTC. This encodes CASSLARQGLGNNEQFF.

This chain links TRBV9 with TRBJ1-4, with a tentative D call TRBD1 (5 bases). Trimming took off 4 bases at V and 3 bases at J, with 19 bases between the two ends. Germline CDR1 SGDLS, CDR2 YYNGEE. There are 17 residues in the CDR3. CDR3 DNA: TGTGCCAGCAGCCCCATTAGGGGCGGGGTAGCTAATGAAAAACTGTTTTTT. It yields the protein CASSPIRGGVANEKLFF.